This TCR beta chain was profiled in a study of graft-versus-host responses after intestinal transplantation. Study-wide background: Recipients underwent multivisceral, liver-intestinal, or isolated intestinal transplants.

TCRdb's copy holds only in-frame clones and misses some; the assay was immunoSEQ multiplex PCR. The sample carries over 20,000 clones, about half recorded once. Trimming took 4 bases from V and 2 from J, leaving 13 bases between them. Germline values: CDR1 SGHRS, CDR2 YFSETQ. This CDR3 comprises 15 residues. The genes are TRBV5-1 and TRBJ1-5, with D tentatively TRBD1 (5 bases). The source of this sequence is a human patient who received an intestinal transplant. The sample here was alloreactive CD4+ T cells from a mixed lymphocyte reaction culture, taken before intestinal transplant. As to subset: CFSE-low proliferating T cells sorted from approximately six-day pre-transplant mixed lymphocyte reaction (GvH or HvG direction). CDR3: CASSRGGTGNQPQHF. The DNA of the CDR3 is TGCGCCAGCAGCCGGGGGGGGACGGGCAATCAGCCCCAGCATTTT.